A selection of T cell receptor beta chains follows, all from one sample in a study of pediatric ulcerative colitis. TCRdb's copy holds only in-frame clones and misses some; the assay was immunoSEQ multiplex PCR. The table shows 45,000 to 75,000 clones, with about 89% occurring only once. The sample comprised blood. These TCRs come from a boy between 10 and 17 years old who was a control in a study of pediatric ulcerative colitis. Each CDR3 is given with its conserved first and last residue.

cdr3_aa v_call
CASSYLTYQETQYF TRBV6-6
CASSERTEGNTIYF TRBV6-1
CASSLRDGIYNEQFF TRBV5-1
CASSEAGQNTGELFF TRBV2
CASSFRTSGQPQHF TRBV28
CASTGSSYEQYF TRBV27
CASSFSGSPEQFF TRBV27
CASSEATDGWANGYTF TRBV10-2
CASRTGTGDQPQHF TRBV6-6
CASMGTLDQETQYF TRBV6-5
CAIRTDRAYEQYF TRBV10-3
CASSVDTYNEQFF TRBV9